This T cell receptor (beta chain) appears in the sequencing data of a study of blood T cell repertoires in COVID-19. The CDR3 consists of 14 residues. The V and J ends lost 6 bases and 2 bases respectively, with 11 bases between them. From germline, CDR1 is SGHDN and CDR2 FVKESK. In the source study's methods: Researchers report that nucleated cell counts were estimated from reference gene primer amplification. The assay was immunoSEQ multiplex PCR, and TCRdb's table has in-frame clones only and misses some. V, J and clone size are those of that table, while D and trimming were read from the DNA. The sample holds about 81,000 clones, approximately 78% seen once.

The specimen was peripheral blood. The chain combines TRBV14 with TRBJ2-1, with D possibly matching TRBD2 (5 bases). The clonotype comes from a human donor in a cohort sampled during active COVID-19. The CDR3 region has the DNA TGTGCCAGCAGGACGACTAATGCCTACAATGAGCAGTTCTTC. Translation gives CASRTTNAYNEQFF.